This T cell receptor (beta chain) was recovered during a study of a mutant IDH1 vaccine in newly diagnosed glioma. Across the study: A roughly 60% male, approximately 38% female split and a mean age of approximately 40 years characterized treated patients.

Sample time point: baseline, week 1 (first vaccination visit). Treatment indicated: pre-vaccination baseline after standard-of-care therapy. Clones were read by immunoSEQ multiplex PCR, and TCRdb kept only the in-frame ones, dropping some. The profile shows roughly 38,000 clones, over 85% of them singletons. Per germline, CDR1 MNHNS and CDR2 SASEGT. V lost 4 bases to trimming and J lost 5 bases; unmatched junction nucleotides: 6. The CDR3 runs to 14 residues. The TCR originated in a man aged 18 to 30 with glioma. Sequences were derived from PBMCs, sampled from a glioma patient treated with radiotherapy, temozolomide or both. The chain couples TRBV6-1 to TRBJ2-3; 7 nucleotides match TRBD1. The CDR3 bases are TGTGCCAGCAGTGTCGCCAGGGGGAGAGATACGCAGTATTTT. Its protein product is CASSVARGRDTQYF.